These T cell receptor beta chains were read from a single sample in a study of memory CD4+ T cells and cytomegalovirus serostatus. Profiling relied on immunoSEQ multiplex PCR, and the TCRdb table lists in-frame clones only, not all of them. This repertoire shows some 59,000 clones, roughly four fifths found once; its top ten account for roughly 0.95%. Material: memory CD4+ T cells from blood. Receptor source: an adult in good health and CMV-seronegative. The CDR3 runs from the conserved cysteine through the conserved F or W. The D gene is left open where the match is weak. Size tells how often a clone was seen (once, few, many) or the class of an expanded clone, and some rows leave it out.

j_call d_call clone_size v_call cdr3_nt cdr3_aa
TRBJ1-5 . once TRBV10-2 TGCGCCAGCAGGACGGTCAATAGCAATCAGCCCCAGCATTTT CASRTVNSNQPQHF
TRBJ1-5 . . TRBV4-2 TGTGCCAGCAGCCAAAACCGGGATCAGCCCCAGCATTTT CASSQNRDQPQHF
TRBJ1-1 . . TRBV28 TGTGCCAGCAGGCCGGGAAAGAACACTGAAGCTTTCTTT CASRPGKNTEAFF
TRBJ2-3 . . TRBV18 TGTGCCAGCTCACCACCGTTGGCGGGTACAGATACGCAGTATTTT CASSPPLAGTDTQYF
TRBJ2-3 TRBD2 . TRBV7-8 TGTGCCAGCAGCTCGTCCGGGGGAGGGCCCGCTTACACAGATACGCAGTATTTT CASSSSGGGPAYTDTQYF
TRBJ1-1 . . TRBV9 TGTGCCAGCAGCGTAGAAGCCCAGGCTACAGCTTTCTTT CASSVEAQATAFF
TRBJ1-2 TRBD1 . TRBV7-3 TGTGCCAGCAGCTCCCAACAGGGGAGCTATGGCTACACCTTC CASSSQQGSYGYTF
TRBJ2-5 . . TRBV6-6 TGTGCCAGCAGCCGGGGGACCCCAGGGACCCAGTACTTC CASSRGTPGTQYF
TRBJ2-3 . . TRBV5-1 TGCGCCAGCAGCTCTCTAGCTGGGACAACTACAGATACGCAGTATTTT CASSSLAGTTTDTQYF
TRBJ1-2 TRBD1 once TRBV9 TGTGCCAGCAGTGCTGACGCCGGACAGGGGCTTTTTGGCTACACCTTC CASSADAGQGLFGYTF